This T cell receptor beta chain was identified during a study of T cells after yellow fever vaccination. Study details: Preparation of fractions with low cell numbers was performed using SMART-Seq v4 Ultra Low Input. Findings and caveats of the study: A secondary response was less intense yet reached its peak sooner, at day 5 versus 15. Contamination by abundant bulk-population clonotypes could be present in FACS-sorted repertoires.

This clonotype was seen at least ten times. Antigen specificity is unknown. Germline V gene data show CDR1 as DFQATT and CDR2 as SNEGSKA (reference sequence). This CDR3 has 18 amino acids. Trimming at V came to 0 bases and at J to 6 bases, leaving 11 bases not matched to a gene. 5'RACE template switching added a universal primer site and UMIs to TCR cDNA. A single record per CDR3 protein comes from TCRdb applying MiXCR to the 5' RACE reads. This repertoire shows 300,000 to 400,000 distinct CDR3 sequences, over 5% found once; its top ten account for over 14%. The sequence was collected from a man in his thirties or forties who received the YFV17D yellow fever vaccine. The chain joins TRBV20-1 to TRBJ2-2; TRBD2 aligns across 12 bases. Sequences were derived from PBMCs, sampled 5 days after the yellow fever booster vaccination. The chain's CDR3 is CSARDLWATSGSPGELFF. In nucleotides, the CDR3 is TGCAGTGCTAGAGATCTCTGGGCGACTAGCGGGAGCCCCGGGGAGCTGTTTTTT.